The clone carrying this T cell receptor (beta chain) was recorded a few times. Its antigen is not known. This sample was taken from a study of quantifying T cell responses using KT2 cells. Study-wide background: RNA was reverse transcribed with TCR alpha and beta constant-region primers. The T4 ligation step was estimated to exceed 8.5% efficiency under optimum conditions.

Unfractionated PBMC were spiked with known numbers of KT2 clone cells. Whole-study findings and limits: KT2 sequences were detected down to about one KT2 cell per 100,000 PBMC.

An oligo carrying a UMI was ligated to the cDNA 3' end. The first PCR ran approximately 4 cycles with an equimolar RC1.1 and RC1.2 beta primer mix. TCRdb re-derived calls from the UMI-ligation and nested PCR reads in MiXCR, one entry per CDR3 protein. The sample records fewer than 60,000 distinct CDR3 sequences, about 9.9% being singletons. J gave up 6 bases and V 5 bases, and 18 bases lay outside the gene matches. From germline, CDR1 is SQVTM and CDR2 ANQGSEA. This CDR3 is built from 17 residues. Sample: PBMCs spiked with cells of the T cell clone KT2. This receptor was obtained from a human donor. The rearrangement uses TRBV29-1 and TRBJ1-5; 8 bases are a match to TRBD1. CDR3: CSVNRPRAGGISQPQHF. CDR3 nucleotide sequence: TGCAGCGTTAACCGCCCCCGGGCAGGGGGCATTAGTCAGCCCCAGCATTTT.